This T cell receptor beta chain is drawn from a study of OX40 agonist ivuxolimab in advanced cancers. Only in-frame clones appear in the TCRdb table, and some are missing; sequencing was by immunoSEQ multiplex PCR. The sample includes some 35,000 clones, 70% to 80% of them seen just once. The V gene's germline CDR1 is SEHNR and CDR2 FQNEAQ (reference sequence). The CDR3 length is 17 residues. V was clipped by 1 base and J by 2 bases, with 18 bases between them. The TCR sequence derives from an adult with an advanced solid tumor such as melanoma, head and neck, liver or kidney cancer. The genes are TRBV7-9 and TRBJ2-7, with D possibly TRBD1 on 6 matching bases. The sample consisted of CD4+ or CD8+ T cells sorted from blood, taken in a trial of the OX40 agonist ivuxolimab. The CDR3 coding sequence is TGTGCCAGCAGCTTAGAAGGGGGAGCGACTTATGCCTACGAGCAGTACTTC. Translated: CASSLEGGATYAYEQYF.